This is a list of T cell receptor beta chains from one sample in a study of blood T cell repertoires in COVID-19. The protocol was immunoSEQ multiplex PCR, while the TCRdb copy is restricted to in-frame clones and leaves out a portion. This sample has 250,000 to 350,000 clones; about nine tenths occur once, and the top ten carry 3%. The sequenced sample was peripheral blood. The receptors originated from a young woman with active or convalescent COVID-19. Each CDR3 is given with its conserved first and last residue. Fields, in order: V gene, clone size, J gene, D gene, CDR3 DNA, CDR3 protein. The D gene is left open where the match is weak. A clone size is listed for some rows: how often the clone was seen (once, few, many), or a class if it is expanded.

V: TRBV28
size: NA
J: TRBJ1-2
D: NA
DNA: TGTGCCAGCAGTCAAACTGGTTTCTATGGCTACACCTTC
CDR3: CASSQTGFYGYTF

V: TRBV7-7
size: NA
J: TRBJ2-5
D: NA
DNA: TGTGCTAGCAGCTTAGATGGTCTAGGAGAGACCCAGTACTTC
CDR3: CASSLDGLGETQYF

V: TRBV29-1
size: NA
J: TRBJ2-1
D: NA
DNA: TGCAGCGTTGGGCGGGCCAACAATGAGCAGTTCTTC
CDR3: CSVGRANNEQFF

V: TRBV5-1
size: NA
J: TRBJ1-5
D: TRBD1
DNA: TGCGCCAGCAGCTTGGAACCGGGACAGTATAATCAGCCCCAGCATTTT
CDR3: CASSLEPGQYNQPQHF

V: TRBV6-5
size: NA
J: TRBJ1-3
D: TRBD1
DNA: TGTGCCAGCAGTTATACAGGGGGCCTGCCTGGAAACACCATATATTTT
CDR3: CASSYTGGLPGNTIYF

V: TRBV25-1
size: NA
J: TRBJ2-7
D: TRBD1
DNA: TGTGCCAGCAGCTCTTCACTTGAGTCCGGGACAGGGGCGGACGAGCAGTACTTC
CDR3: CASSSSLESGTGADEQYF

V: TRBV25-1
size: NA
J: TRBJ1-2
D: TRBD1
DNA: TGTGCCAGCACCCCGAGGACAGGGACATTTGGCTACACCTTC
CDR3: CASTPRTGTFGYTF

V: TRBV23-1
size: NA
J: TRBJ1-2
D: NA
DNA: TGCGCCAGCAGCAAACAGGGTTTTCGTGGCTACACCTTC
CDR3: CASSKQGFRGYTF

V: TRBV7-7
size: NA
J: TRBJ2-3
D: NA
DNA: TGTGCTAGCAGCTTGGGCAGGAGGTCCACAGATACGCAGTATTTT
CDR3: CASSLGRRSTDTQYF

V: TRBV10-3
size: NA
J: TRBJ2-1
D: TRBD2
DNA: TGTGCCACCGCTGCACTAGCGGAGTCCTACAATGAGCAGTTCTTC
CDR3: CATAALAESYNEQFF

V: TRBV29-1
size: NA
J: TRBJ2-1
D: TRBD2
DNA: TGCAGCGTCGTTCTTACTAGCGGGTATAGTAATGAGCAGTTCTTC
CDR3: CSVVLTSGYSNEQFF

V: TRBV23-1
size: once
J: TRBJ1-5
D: TRBD1
DNA: TGCGCCAGCAGTCATCCGGACAGGGATGGCAATCAGCCCCAGCATTTT
CDR3: CASSHPDRDGNQPQHF

V: TRBV11-1
size: NA
J: TRBJ1-6
D: TRBD1
DNA: TGTGCCAGCAGCTGGACCAGACAGGGGGCAGCTTCACCCCTCCACTTT
CDR3: CASSWTRQGAASPLHF

V: TRBV6-6
size: NA
J: TRBJ2-7
D: NA
DNA: TGTGCCAGCAGTTACCCGGGGATCATCGACGAGCAGTACTTC
CDR3: CASSYPGIIDEQYF

V: TRBV4-3
size: NA
J: TRBJ2-1
D: NA
DNA: TGCGCCAGCAGCCAAGAAAATGGCAGTGAGCAGTTCTTC
CDR3: CASSQENGSEQFF

V: TRBV29-1
size: few
J: TRBJ2-3
D: TRBD1
DNA: TGCAGCGTTCCGGGACAGGGGGCCTTAGATACGCAGTATTTT
CDR3: CSVPGQGALDTQYF

V: TRBV9
size: NA
J: TRBJ2-7
D: NA
DNA: TGTGCCAGCAGCGTAGACGGGCGGGGAAACTCCTACGAGCAGTACTTC
CDR3: CASSVDGRGNSYEQYF

V: TRBV6-5
size: NA
J: TRBJ1-4
D: TRBD1
DNA: TGTGCCAGCAGTCCCCCAGGGACAGGGCCTGAAAAACTGTTTTTT
CDR3: CASSPPGTGPEKLFF

V: TRBV7-2
size: few
J: TRBJ2-7
D: NA
DNA: TGTGCCAGCAGTTTGGGGGGGGCGGACGAGCAGTACTTC
CDR3: CASSLGGADEQYF

V: TRBV24-1
size: few
J: TRBJ1-5
D: TRBD1
DNA: TGTGCCACCAGTGAAACTACAGGGGGGAATCAGCCCCAGCATTTT
CDR3: CATSETTGGNQPQHF

V: TRBV20-1
size: NA
J: TRBJ2-7
D: NA
DNA: TGCAGTGCTAGTGTCAGCCCTAGGGGGATCTCCTACGAGCAGTACTTC
CDR3: CSASVSPRGISYEQYF

V: TRBV27
size: once
J: TRBJ2-2
D: TRBD2
DNA: TGTGCCAGCAGTCGAGCGGGGGCCAACACCGGGGAGCTGTTTTTT
CDR3: CASSRAGANTGELFF

V: TRBV30
size: NA
J: TRBJ1-1
D: TRBD1
DNA: TGTGCCTGGGCCGGGACAGGGCCCACTGAAGCTTTCTTT
CDR3: CAWAGTGPTEAFF

V: TRBV15
size: NA
J: TRBJ1-6
D: NA
DNA: TGTGCCACCCGGATGGGGGGTAGCGGTTCACCCCTCCACTTT
CDR3: CATRMGGSGSPLHF

V: TRBV24-1
size: NA
J: TRBJ2-2
D: TRBD2
DNA: TGTGCCACCAGTGCCCCACTAGCGGGGGCGAACACCGGGGAGCTGTTTTTT
CDR3: CATSAPLAGANTGELFF

V: TRBV30
size: NA
J: TRBJ2-5
D: NA
DNA: TGTGCCTGGAGTACTGGCAGGGGCGGTTTAGAGACCCAGTACTTC
CDR3: CAWSTGRGGLETQYF

V: TRBV2
size: once
J: TRBJ1-4
D: NA
DNA: TGTGCCAGCAGTGAAGCGCTTCCGGGAGGGCATGGTCTGTTTTTT
CDR3: CASSEALPGGHGLFF

V: TRBV10-3
size: NA
J: TRBJ2-7
D: NA
DNA: TGTGCCATCAGTGAGTCCGCAGGTTCCTACGAGCAGTACTTC
CDR3: CAISESAGSYEQYF

V: TRBV2
size: NA
J: TRBJ1-1
D: NA
DNA: TGTGCCAGCAGTGCGAACAGTAATTGGAACACTGAAGCTTTCTTT
CDR3: CASSANSNWNTEAFF

V: TRBV7-2
size: NA
J: TRBJ2-5
D: TRBD1
DNA: TGTGCCAGCAGCTTTGACAGGGGGCGGGAAGAGACCCAGTACTTC
CDR3: CASSFDRGREETQYF

V: TRBV7-9
size: NA
J: TRBJ1-6
D: NA
DNA: TGTGCCAGCATCCCCTGGGGCTCTTCTTATAATTCACCCCTCCACTTT
CDR3: CASIPWGSSYNSPLHF

V: TRBV5-1
size: NA
J: TRBJ2-2
D: TRBD1
DNA: TGCGCCAGCAGCCGCTCGGGACAGGGGAACACCGGGGAGCTGTTTTTT
CDR3: CASSRSGQGNTGELFF

V: TRBV7-8
size: NA
J: TRBJ2-1
D: TRBD2
DNA: TGTGCCAGCAGGGCAGGGAGGGCCTTGGTGGGTGAGCAGTTCTTC
CDR3: CASRAGRALVGEQFF

V: TRBV29-1
size: NA
J: TRBJ2-2
D: TRBD1
DNA: TGCAGCGTTGACAGGGGGCATTCTGGGGAGCTGTTTTTT
CDR3: CSVDRGHSGELFF

V: TRBV2
size: NA
J: TRBJ2-7
D: TRBD1
DNA: TGTGCCAGCAGGGGGGACAGCTCCTACGAGCAGTACTTC
CDR3: CASRGDSSYEQYF

V: TRBV7-2
size: NA
J: TRBJ2-5
D: NA
DNA: TGTGCCAGCAGCTTAACGAGTCCAGTGGACTTTGTACAAGAGACCCAGTACTTC
CDR3: CASSLTSPVDFVQETQYF

V: TRBV2
size: NA
J: TRBJ1-1
D: NA
DNA: TGTGCCAGCAGTCCACAGGGTACTGACACTGAAGCTTTCTTT
CDR3: CASSPQGTDTEAFF

V: TRBV29-1
size: NA
J: TRBJ2-5
D: TRBD1
DNA: TGCAGCGTTGAGGGACGGGACAGGGTTAAGGCCCAGTACTTC
CDR3: CSVEGRDRVKAQYF

V: TRBV27
size: NA
J: TRBJ2-2
D: NA
DNA: TGTGCCAGCAGTCTTCGGGCAGGGGGGACCGGGGAGCTGTTTTTT
CDR3: CASSLRAGGTGELFF

V: TRBV10-1
size: NA
J: TRBJ1-2
D: NA
DNA: TGCGCCAGCAGCCAGGACAGAGACTATGGCTACACCTTC
CDR3: CASSQDRDYGYTF

V: TRBV6-1
size: NA
J: TRBJ2-2
D: NA
DNA: TGTGCCAGCAGTGACGTAGGAGGTTACACCGGGGAGCTGTTTTTT
CDR3: CASSDVGGYTGELFF

V: TRBV5-8
size: NA
J: TRBJ2-7
D: TRBD1
DNA: TGTGCCAGCAGCTTATTAGTAGTATATGGGACAGGGGGTTACGAGCAGTACTTC
CDR3: CASSLLVVYGTGGYEQYF

V: TRBV7-2
size: once
J: TRBJ2-7
D: NA
DNA: TGTGCCAGCAGCTTAGAACAGGGCTACGAGCAGTACTTC
CDR3: CASSLEQGYEQYF

V: TRBV7-8
size: NA
J: TRBJ1-3
D: TRBD1
DNA: TGTGCCAGCAGTTTGGGACAGCTCTCTGGAAACACCATATATTTT
CDR3: CASSLGQLSGNTIYF

V: TRBV5-1
size: NA
J: TRBJ1-1
D: TRBD1
DNA: TGCGCCAGCAGCCAAAAAGATGGCAGGGGGCTCGGGTACACTGAAGCTTTCTTT
CDR3: CASSQKDGRGLGYTEAFF

V: TRBV5-1
size: NA
J: TRBJ1-6
D: NA
DNA: TGCGCCAGCAGCTCCGGACCGCGGGAAAGGACCGTGGATCCACCCCTCCACTTT
CDR3: CASSSGPRERTVDPPLHF

V: TRBV6-1
size: NA
J: TRBJ2-5
D: TRBD1
DNA: TGTGCCAGCAGTGAAGCGACAGGGCGGGTAGAGACCCAGTACTTC
CDR3: CASSEATGRVETQYF